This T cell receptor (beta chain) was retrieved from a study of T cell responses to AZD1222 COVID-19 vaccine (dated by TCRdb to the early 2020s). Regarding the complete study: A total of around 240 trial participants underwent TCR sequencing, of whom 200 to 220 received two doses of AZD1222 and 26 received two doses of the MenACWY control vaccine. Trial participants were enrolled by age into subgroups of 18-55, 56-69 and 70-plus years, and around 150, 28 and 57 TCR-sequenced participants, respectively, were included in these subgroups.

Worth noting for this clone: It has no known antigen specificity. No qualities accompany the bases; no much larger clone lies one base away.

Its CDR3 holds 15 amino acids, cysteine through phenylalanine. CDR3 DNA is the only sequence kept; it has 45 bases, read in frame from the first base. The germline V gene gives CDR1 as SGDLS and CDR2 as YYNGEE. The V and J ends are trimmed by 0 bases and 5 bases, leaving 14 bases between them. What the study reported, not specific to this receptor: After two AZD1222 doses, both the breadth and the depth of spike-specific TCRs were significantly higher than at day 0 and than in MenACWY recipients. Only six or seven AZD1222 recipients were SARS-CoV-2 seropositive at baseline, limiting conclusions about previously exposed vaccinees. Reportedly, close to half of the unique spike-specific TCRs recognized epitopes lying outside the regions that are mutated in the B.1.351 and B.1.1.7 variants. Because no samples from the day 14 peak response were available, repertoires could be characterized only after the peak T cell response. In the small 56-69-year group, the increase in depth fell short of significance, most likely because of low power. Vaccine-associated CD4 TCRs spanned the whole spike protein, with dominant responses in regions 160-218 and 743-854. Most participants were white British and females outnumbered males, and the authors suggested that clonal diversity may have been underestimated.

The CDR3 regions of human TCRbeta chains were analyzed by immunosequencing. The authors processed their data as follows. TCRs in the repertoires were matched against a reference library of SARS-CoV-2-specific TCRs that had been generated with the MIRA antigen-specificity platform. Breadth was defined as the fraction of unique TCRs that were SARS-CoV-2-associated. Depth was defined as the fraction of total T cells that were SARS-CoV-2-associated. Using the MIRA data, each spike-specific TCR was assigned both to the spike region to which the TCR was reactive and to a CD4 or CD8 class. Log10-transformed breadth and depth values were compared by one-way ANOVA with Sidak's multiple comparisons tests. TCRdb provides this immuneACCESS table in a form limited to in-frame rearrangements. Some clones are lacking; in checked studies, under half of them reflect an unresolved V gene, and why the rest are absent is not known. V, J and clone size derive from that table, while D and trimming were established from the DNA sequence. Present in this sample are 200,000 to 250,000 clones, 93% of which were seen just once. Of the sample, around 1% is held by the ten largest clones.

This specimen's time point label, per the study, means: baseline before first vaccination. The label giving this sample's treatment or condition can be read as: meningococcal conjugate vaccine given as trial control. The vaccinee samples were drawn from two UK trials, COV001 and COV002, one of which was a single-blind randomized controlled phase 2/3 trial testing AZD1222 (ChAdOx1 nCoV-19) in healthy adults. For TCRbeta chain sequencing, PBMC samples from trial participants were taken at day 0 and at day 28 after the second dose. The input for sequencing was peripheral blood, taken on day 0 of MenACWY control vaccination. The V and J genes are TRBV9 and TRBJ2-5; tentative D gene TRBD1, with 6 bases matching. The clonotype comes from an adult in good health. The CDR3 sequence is CASSVGTAQSETQYF. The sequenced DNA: TGTGCCAGCAGCGTAGGGACAGCACAGTCGGAGACCCAGTACTTC.